These T cell receptor beta chains were read from a single sample in a study of breast tumors, draining lymph nodes, adjacent tissues. TCRdb re-called the multiplex PCR reads through MiXCR, storing one row per CDR3 protein. The sample holds about 94,000 distinct CDR3 sequences, approximately 28% seen once. What was sequenced was axillary lymph node tissue. The receptor set was obtained from a female donor with breast cancer. Some clones in this sample may be carry-over from other donors' samples. Each CDR3 is given with its conserved first and last residue. D genes are given only for firm matches. Clone size is shown for a subset of rows, as once, few, many or a class of expanded clone.

many,.,TRBJ2-5,TRBV6-1,CASNLGVGRQETQYF,TGTGCCAGCAACCTTGGGGTTGGGAGGCAAGAGACCCAGTACTTC
many,.,TRBJ1-2,TRBV28,CASSAFAGGYTF,TGTGCCAGCAGCGCATTCGCTGGTGGCTACACCTTC
many,.,TRBJ2-1,TRBV14,CASSHAGGNSGFF,TGTGCCAGCAGCCACGCCGGGGGAAACTCGGGGTTCTTC
few,TRBD1,TRBJ1-1,TRBV7-3,CASSPSGTGGQNTEAFF,TGTGCCAGCAGCCCATCCGGGACAGGGGGCCAGAACACTGAAGCTTTCTTT
many,.,TRBJ1-5,TRBV3-2,CASSQGTGRGGNQPQHF,TGTGCCAGCAGCCAAGGGACAGGGCGGGGAGGCAATCAGCCCCAGCATTTT
.,.,TRBJ2-6,TRBV4-3,CASSQEADVLTF,TGCGCCAGCAGCCAAGAGGCCGACGTCCTGACTTTC
.,TRBD2,TRBJ2-7,TRBV2,CASRQGTSGRDYEQYF,TGTGCCAGCAGGCAAGGGACTAGCGGGAGGGACTACGAGCAGTACTTC
.,.,TRBJ2-7,TRBV7-8,CASSPFGGAGAYEQYF,TGTGCCAGCAGCCCTTTTGGGGGGGCAGGGGCCTACGAGCAGTACTTC
.,TRBD2,TRBJ2-1,TRBV20-1,CSADPGTSGDNEQFF,TGCAGTGCAGACCCCGGGACTAGCGGGGACAATGAGCAGTTCTTC
.,.,TRBJ1-1,TRBV6-6,CASQQQPNTEAFF,TGTGCCAGCCAACAACAGCCGAACACTGAAGCTTTCTTT
.,TRBD2,TRBJ2-1,TRBV7-2,CASSLASGQDNEQFF,TGTGCCAGCAGCTTGGCTAGCGGCCAAGACAATGAGCAGTTCTTC
many,TRBD1,TRBJ1-4,TRBV9,CASSAGTDEKLFF,TGTGCCAGCAGCGCTGGGACAGATGAAAAACTGTTTTTT
many,.,TRBJ2-2,TRBV20-1,CSARVLGVFDTGELFF,TGCAGTGCTAGAGTGTTGGGGGTTTTTGACACCGGGGAGCTGTTTTTT
many,TRBD2,TRBJ2-1,TRBV13,CASSWRKSPGLANYNEQFF,TGTGCCAGCAGCTGGAGGAAGAGCCCGGGACTAGCGAACTACAATGAGCAGTTCTTC
many,TRBD2,TRBJ2-7,TRBV29-1,CSVAVGGSYEQYF,TGCAGCGTGGCGGTGGGCGGGAGTTACGAGCAGTACTTC
many,.,TRBJ1-2,TRBV12-3/TRBV12-4,CASREGVDYGYTF,TGTGCCAGCAGGGAAGGGGTTGACTATGGCTACACCTTC
many,TRBD2,TRBJ2-3,TRBV7-8,CASSLAGTSGRASTDTQYF,TGTGCCAGCAGCTTAGCCGGGACTAGCGGGAGGGCCAGTACAGATACGCAGTATTTT
many,TRBD2,TRBJ2-5,TRBV7-9,CASRLPTSGSSRETQYF,TGTGCCAGCAGGTTACCTACTAGCGGGAGTTCTAGAGAGACCCAGTACTTC
many,TRBD1,TRBJ2-7,TRBV3-1,CASSRYRTGAKYEQYF,TGTGCCAGCAGCCGATACCGGACAGGGGCGAAATACGAGCAGTACTTC
many,.,TRBJ2-1,TRBV18,CASSPRYVSYNEQFF,TGTGCCAGCTCCCCTCGGTACGTCTCCTACAATGAGCAGTTCTTC
many,.,TRBJ2-3,TRBV5-6,CASSIVLRTVGTDTQYF,TGTGCCAGCAGCATTGTTTTGAGGACAGTGGGCACAGATACGCAGTATTTT
many,.,TRBJ1-6,TRBV7-9,CASSSLDLRRNSPLHF,TGTGCCAGCAGCTCCCTGGATTTGAGGAGGAATTCACCCCTCCACTTT
.,TRBD2,TRBJ2-1,TRBV6-2/TRBV6-3,CASSYVAGGVNEQFF,TGTGCCAGCAGTTACGTCGCGGGAGGTGTCAATGAGCAGTTCTTC
.,.,TRBJ2-1,TRBV7-2,CASSRSRGAKGNEQFF,TGTGCCAGCAGCAGGAGCAGGGGCGCAAAGGGAAATGAGCAGTTCTTC
.,TRBD2,TRBJ2-2,TRBV7-2,CASSPVAGGNTGELFF,TGTGCCAGCAGCCCCGTGGCGGGAGGAAACACCGGGGAGCTGTTTTTT
.,TRBD1,TRBJ1-2,TRBV12-3/TRBV12-4,CASSTTGGTGRGYTF,TGTGCCAGCAGTACCACGGGCGGGACAGGGAGGGGCTACACCTTC
.,.,TRBJ1-3,TRBV5-1,CASSLDSGSGNTIYF,TGCGCCAGCAGCTTGGATTCGGGCTCTGGAAACACCATATATTTT
many,.,TRBJ1-2,TRBV20-1,CSAMAGANYGYTF,TGCAGTGCTATGGCAGGGGCTAACTATGGCTACACCTTC
many,.,TRBJ2-2,TRBV9,CASSPRRKTYTGELFF,TGTGCCAGCAGCCCAAGACGGAAAACTTACACCGGGGAGCTGTTTTTT
many,TRBD1,TRBJ2-6,TRBV5-1,CASRLSGTGLLHLSGANVLTF,TGCGCCAGCAGACTATCCGGGACAGGCCTCCTCCATCTCTCTGGGGCCAACGTCCTGACTTTC
many,TRBD2,TRBJ2-2,TRBV10-3,CAISDRLAGETGELFF,TGTGCCATCAGCGATAGACTAGCGGGGGAAACCGGGGAGCTGTTTTTT
.,TRBD1,TRBJ1-1,TRBV6-5,CASGQAMNTEAFF,TGTGCCAGCGGACAGGCCATGAACACTGAAGCTTTCTTT
.,TRBD2,TRBJ2-3,TRBV20-1,CSARVERGPDTQYF,TGCAGTGCTAGAGTTGAGCGGGGGCCCGATACGCAGTATTTT
many,.,TRBJ2-6,TRBV14,CASSQLSSGANVLTF,TGTGCCAGCAGCCAACTTAGCTCTGGGGCCAACGTCCTGACTTTC
many,.,TRBJ1-2,TRBV12-3/TRBV12-4,CASSPSRPRGYTF,TGTGCCAGCAGTCCTTCCCGACCTAGGGGCTACACCTTC
many,.,TRBJ2-1,TRBV30,CAWRSDSSYNEQFF,TGTGCCTGGAGGTCGGACAGCTCCTACAATGAGCAGTTCTTC
many,TRBD1,TRBJ2-4,TRBV4-3,CASSQEADRGIDIQYF,TGCGCCAGCAGCCAAGAGGCCGACAGGGGAATAGACATTCAGTACTTC
once,.,TRBJ2-6,TRBV19,CASSKGSSGANVLTF,TGTGCCAGTAGTAAGGGAAGCTCTGGGGCCAACGTCCTGACTTTC
once,.,TRBJ2-2,TRBV24-1,CATSDHYSNGELFF,TGTGCCACCAGTGATCACTATTCCAACGGGGAGCTGTTTTTT
.,.,TRBJ2-7,TRBV20-1,CSARAPGEWHEQYF,TGCAGTGCTAGGGCCCCGGGAGAGTGGCACGAGCAGTACTTC